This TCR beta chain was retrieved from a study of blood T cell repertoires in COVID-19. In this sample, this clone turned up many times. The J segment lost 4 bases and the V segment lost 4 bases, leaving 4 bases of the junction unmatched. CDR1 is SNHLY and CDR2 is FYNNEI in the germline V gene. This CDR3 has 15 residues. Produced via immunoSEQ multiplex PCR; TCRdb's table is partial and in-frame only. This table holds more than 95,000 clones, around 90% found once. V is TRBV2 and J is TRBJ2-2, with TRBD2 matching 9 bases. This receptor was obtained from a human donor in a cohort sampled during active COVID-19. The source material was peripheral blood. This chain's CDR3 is CASSVAGGSTGELFF. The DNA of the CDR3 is TGTGCCAGCAGTGTGGCGGGAGGGAGCACCGGGGAGCTGTTTTTT.